This T cell receptor (beta chain) emerged from a study of blood T cell repertoires in COVID-19. The wider study: The United States, Italy and Spain provided the acute and convalescent COVID-19 samples.

Sequencing used immunoSEQ multiplex PCR; TCRdb keeps in-frame clones, though not all of them. This table holds fewer than 300,000 clones, around 82% found once. The CDR3 contains 13 residues. The V end was cut by 2 bases, the J end by 3 bases, with 8 bases between. Germline V gene data show CDR1 as LGHDT and CDR2 as YNNKEL (reference sequence). The receptor's source is a human donor in a cohort sampled during active COVID-19. What was sequenced was peripheral blood. The chain couples TRBV3-1 (or the pseudogene TRBV3-2) to TRBJ2-7; weak D call: TRBD1 (6 bases). CDR3: CASSQRGSYEQYF. CDR3 sequence (DNA): TGTGCCAGCAGCCAAAGGGGGAGCTACGAGCAGTACTTC.